The rows below give T cell receptor beta chains drawn from one sample of a study of shared clonotypes between healthy human individuals. Clones were read by immunoSEQ multiplex PCR, and TCRdb kept only the in-frame ones, dropping some. The sample contains roughly 1,800,000 clones, less than 95% of which appear only once. Sequenced material: naive CD8+ T cells sorted from blood. All receptors come from a man aged 18 to 30 in good health. Both conserved end residues are part of each CDR3. D genes are given only for firm matches. Where a row states a size, it is once, few, many or the class of an expanded clone; other rows omit it.

V: TRBV7-9; J: TRBJ2-7; size: NA; D: TRBD1; DNA: TGTGCCAGCAGCTTAGCTCCGACAGGGGGATCCTACGAGCAGTACTTC; CDR3: CASSLAPTGGSYEQYF
V: TRBV7-9; J: TRBJ2-3; size: NA; D: TRBD2; DNA: TGTGCCAGCAGCTCTGCGCTCGGCGGGAGAAGCACAGATACGCAGTATTTT; CDR3: CASSSALGGRSTDTQYF
V: TRBV29-1; J: TRBJ2-2; size: NA; D: NA; DNA: TGCAGCGTTGCCCCCCCCACTGAAAACACCGGGGAGCTGTTTTTT; CDR3: CSVAPPTENTGELFF
V: TRBV6-5; J: TRBJ2-1; size: NA; D: NA; DNA: TGTGCCAGCAGTTACTCCCTGGCAGGCTACAATGAGCAGTTCTTC; CDR3: CASSYSLAGYNEQFF
V: TRBV5-4; J: TRBJ1-1; size: NA; D: TRBD1; DNA: TGTGCCAGCAGCACACTAGCAGGGGGCACTGAAGCTTTCTTT; CDR3: CASSTLAGGTEAFF
V: TRBV6-6; J: TRBJ1-2; size: NA; D: TRBD1; DNA: TGTGCCAGCAGTTACTTTCCGGGACAGGGGGAGGACTACACCTTC; CDR3: CASSYFPGQGEDYTF
V: TRBV5-1; J: TRBJ2-7; size: NA; D: NA; DNA: TGCGCCAGCAGCTTGGACGGCAGCTCCTACGAGCAGTACTTC; CDR3: CASSLDGSSYEQYF
V: TRBV29-1; J: TRBJ1-1; size: once; D: NA; DNA: TGCAGCGTTGAAAACGCGCGAGGGGTAGCTTTCTTT; CDR3: CSVENARGVAFF
V: TRBV4-1; J: TRBJ1-5; size: NA; D: NA; DNA: TGCGCCAGCAGATCTCGGGCCTCCGACAATCAGCCCCAGCATTTT; CDR3: CASRSRASDNQPQHF
V: TRBV29-1; J: TRBJ1-2; size: NA; D: NA; DNA: TGCAGCGGGATGACAGTGTATGGCTACACCTTC; CDR3: CSGMTVYGYTF
V: TRBV27; J: TRBJ2-7; size: NA; D: NA; DNA: TGTGCCAGCAGTTCGGACCCCGCGGGGGCCACCTACGAGCAGTACTTC; CDR3: CASSSDPAGATYEQYF
V: TRBV7-9; J: TRBJ2-7; size: once; D: NA; DNA: TGTGCCAGCAGCTTACACCCCGCCGAGGGCTCCTACGAGCAGTACTTC; CDR3: CASSLHPAEGSYEQYF
V: TRBV30; J: TRBJ1-5; size: NA; D: TRBD1; DNA: TGTGCCTGGAGTGGGGCGACAGGGAACGTCCTAGGCAATCAGCCCCAGCATTTT; CDR3: CAWSGATGNVLGNQPQHF
V: TRBV9; J: TRBJ1-1; size: NA; D: TRBD1; DNA: TGTGCCAGCAGCCCACAGGGGGCTGGGACTGAAGCTTTCTTT; CDR3: CASSPQGAGTEAFF
V: TRBV19; J: TRBJ1-1; size: NA; D: NA; DNA: TGTGCCCCAAGTAGTGTGCCGAACACTGAAGCTTTCTTT; CDR3: CAPSSVPNTEAFF
V: TRBV15; J: TRBJ2-1; size: NA; D: NA; DNA: TGTGCCACCAGCAGAGACAGTTACAATGAGCAGTTCTTC; CDR3: CATSRDSYNEQFF
V: TRBV19; J: TRBJ1-6; size: NA; D: NA; DNA: TGTGCCAGTAGTATTTACCATCCCCCGGGGCCGAGCCCCTATAATTCACCCCTCCACTTT; CDR3: CASSIYHPPGPSPYNSPLHF
V: TRBV2; J: TRBJ2-3; size: NA; D: NA; DNA: TGTGCCAGCAGTGCTAGTCTAGCCGCGTCCACAGATACGCAGTATTTT; CDR3: CASSASLAASTDTQYF
V: TRBV7-9; J: TRBJ2-5; size: NA; D: NA; DNA: TGTGCCAGCAGCTACCTTTGCGCCTTCCAAGAGACCCAGTACTTC; CDR3: CASSYLCAFQETQYF
V: TRBV5-1; J: TRBJ2-3; size: few; D: TRBD2; DNA: TGCGCCAGCAGCTCCCAAAGAGTCCTAGCGGGGGATACGCAGTATTTT; CDR3: CASSSQRVLAGDTQYF
V: TRBV5-4; J: TRBJ2-7; size: NA; D: NA; DNA: TGTGCCAGCAGCTTCGGGACCCACTACGAGCAGTACTTC; CDR3: CASSFGTHYEQYF
V: TRBV7-9; J: TRBJ2-3; size: NA; D: NA; DNA: TGTGCCAGCAGCGCAGATACGCAGTATTTT; CDR3: CASSADTQYF
V: TRBV5-8; J: TRBJ1-6; size: NA; D: NA; DNA: TGTGCCAGCAGCCTTGGGGGGATGTGGACGGACGTCTCCTATAATTCACCCCTCCACTTT; CDR3: CASSLGGMWTDVSYNSPLHF
V: TRBV4-2; J: TRBJ2-1; size: NA; D: TRBD2; DNA: TGTGCCAGCAGCCAAGACGGCCTAGCGGGGGGGCCCAACAATGAGCAGTTCTTC; CDR3: CASSQDGLAGGPNNEQFF
V: TRBV30; J: TRBJ2-3; size: NA; D: NA; DNA: TGTGCCTCCGAACCGGCGGCAGATACGCAGTATTTT; CDR3: CASEPAADTQYF
V: TRBV19; J: TRBJ2-7; size: NA; D: NA; DNA: TGTGCCAGTAGTATATTGGGCAGGGGATCCTACGAGCAGTACTTC; CDR3: CASSILGRGSYEQYF
V: TRBV6-1; J: TRBJ2-7; size: NA; D: TRBD1; DNA: TGTGCCAGCAGCGGACAGGTCTCCTACGAGCAGTACTTC; CDR3: CASSGQVSYEQYF
V: TRBV5-4; J: TRBJ1-1; size: once; D: NA; DNA: TGTGCCAGCAGCTTGGGGGGCGCGGGCACTGAAGCTTTCTTT; CDR3: CASSLGGAGTEAFF
V: TRBV6-5; J: TRBJ1-6; size: NA; D: NA; DNA: TGTGCCAGCAGAGGGACTTCAAATTCACCCCTCCACTTT; CDR3: CASRGTSNSPLHF
V: TRBV4-1; J: TRBJ2-1; size: NA; D: NA; DNA: TGCGCCAGCAGCCACCCATGGGCAGACAACAATGAGCAGTTCTTC; CDR3: CASSHPWADNNEQFF
V: TRBV7-9; J: TRBJ2-3; size: NA; D: NA; DNA: TGTGCCAGCGGGGAGGAAGTAGATACGCAGTATTTT; CDR3: CASGEEVDTQYF
V: TRBV19; J: TRBJ2-7; size: NA; D: TRBD2; DNA: TGTGCCAGTAGTATGTCGGGAGGGGGAATCTACGAGCAGTACTTC; CDR3: CASSMSGGGIYEQYF
V: TRBV7-9; J: TRBJ2-1; size: NA; D: TRBD1; DNA: TGTGCCAGCAGCGGACTGACCGGGACAGGGTCCTACAATGAGCAGTTCTTC; CDR3: CASSGLTGTGSYNEQFF
V: TRBV29-1; J: TRBJ2-7; size: once; D: TRBD1; DNA: TGCAGCGTTGGGACAGGGCGCTCCTACGAGCAGTACTTC; CDR3: CSVGTGRSYEQYF
V: TRBV2; J: TRBJ2-6; size: NA; D: NA; DNA: TGTGCCAGCGACGGGGGTACTGGGGCCAACGTCCTGACTTTC; CDR3: CASDGGTGANVLTF
V: TRBV15; J: TRBJ1-3; size: NA; D: NA; DNA: TGTGCCACCAGCAGAGTCGGGTACGAATCTGGAAACACCATATATTTT; CDR3: CATSRVGYESGNTIYF
V: TRBV7-9; J: TRBJ1-6; size: NA; D: NA; DNA: TGTGCCAGCAGCTTGACAGAGGGTACCCTCCACTTT; CDR3: CASSLTEGTLHF
V: TRBV7-9; J: TRBJ2-7; size: NA; D: TRBD2; DNA: TGTGCCAGCAGCCCACGGACTAGCGACTACGAGCAGTACTTC; CDR3: CASSPRTSDYEQYF
V: TRBV27; J: TRBJ1-2; size: NA; D: NA; DNA: TGTGCCAGCAAAAGTGAGGGGAGCTACTATGGCTACACCTTC; CDR3: CASKSEGSYYGYTF
V: TRBV2; J: TRBJ1-1; size: NA; D: NA; DNA: TGTGCCAGCAGCATTATTAATGAAGCTTTCTTT; CDR3: CASSIINEAFF
V: TRBV19; J: TRBJ2-7; size: NA; D: NA; DNA: TGTGCCAGTGGACGCTCCTACGAGCAGTACTTC; CDR3: CASGRSYEQYF
V: TRBV5-1; J: TRBJ1-1; size: NA; D: TRBD1; DNA: TGCGCCAGCAGCTTGGCGACAGGGGCAATTGAAGCTTTCTTT; CDR3: CASSLATGAIEAFF
V: TRBV27; J: TRBJ2-7; size: NA; D: NA; DNA: TGTGCCAGCAGTGGGTCGTACGAGCAGTACTTC; CDR3: CASSGSYEQYF
V: TRBV9; J: TRBJ2-7; size: NA; D: NA; DNA: TGTGCCAGCAGCGTAGCCGGCGGATGGGAGCAGTACTTC; CDR3: CASSVAGGWEQYF
V: TRBV4-1; J: TRBJ1-5; size: NA; D: NA; DNA: TGCGCCAGCAGCCAAGAGTCCGGACAGAATCAGCCCCAGCATTTT; CDR3: CASSQESGQNQPQHF
V: TRBV15; J: TRBJ2-1; size: NA; D: NA; DNA: TGTGCCACCAGCAGCCGACTCGAAAATGAGCAGTTCTTC; CDR3: CATSSRLENEQFF
V: TRBV27; J: TRBJ2-6; size: NA; D: NA; DNA: TGTGCCAGCAGTTTTGGGGCGGGCTCTGGGGCCAACGTCCTGACTTTC; CDR3: CASSFGAGSGANVLTF
V: TRBV10-2; J: TRBJ1-3; size: NA; D: NA; DNA: TGCGCCAGCAGTGAAAGGGTTGGAAACACCATATATTTT; CDR3: CASSERVGNTIYF
V: TRBV19; J: TRBJ2-3; size: NA; D: TRBD1; DNA: TGTGCCAGTAGTCATCGGACAGGGACGGGCACAGATACGCAGTATTTT; CDR3: CASSHRTGTGTDTQYF
V: TRBV20-1; J: TRBJ1-2; size: NA; D: NA; DNA: TGCAGTGAATTCAGGGAGGGTGGCTACACCTTC; CDR3: CSEFREGGYTF
V: TRBV10-1; J: TRBJ2-1; size: NA; D: TRBD2; DNA: TGCGCCAGAACTATTAGCGGGAGCTCCTACAATGAGCAGTTCTTC; CDR3: CARTISGSSYNEQFF
V: TRBV11-2; J: TRBJ2-1; size: NA; D: TRBD2; DNA: TGTGCCAGCAGCCCATCTTGGACTAGTGATGAGCAGTTCTTC; CDR3: CASSPSWTSDEQFF
V: TRBV7-9; J: TRBJ1-2; size: NA; D: NA; DNA: TGTGCCAGCAGCTCTACATCCGTAGCTAACTATGGCTACACCTTC; CDR3: CASSSTSVANYGYTF
V: TRBV5-4; J: TRBJ1-1; size: NA; D: NA; DNA: TGTGCCAGCAGCTTGGAAGTGGGATTTACTGAAGCTTTCTTT; CDR3: CASSLEVGFTEAFF
V: TRBV7-6; J: TRBJ1-6; size: NA; D: NA; DNA: TGTGCCAGCAGCTTAGAGGCAGGGAGCTCCTATAATTCACCCCTCCACTTT; CDR3: CASSLEAGSSYNSPLHF
V: TRBV19; J: TRBJ2-1; size: NA; D: TRBD2; DNA: TGTGCCAGTAGTCAGCGGGAGAGCCGGGGGTACGATGAGCAGTTCTTC; CDR3: CASSQRESRGYDEQFF
V: TRBV5-5; J: TRBJ2-7; size: NA; D: NA; DNA: TGTGCCAGCAGCTTGGATACGGGGGCGGAAGAGCAGTACTTC; CDR3: CASSLDTGAEEQYF
V: TRBV30; J: TRBJ2-1; size: NA; D: NA; DNA: TGTGCCTGGAGTCTGGGATTCTCCTACAATGAGCAGTTCTTC; CDR3: CAWSLGFSYNEQFF
V: TRBV7-9; J: TRBJ2-3; size: NA; D: NA; DNA: TGTGCCAGCAGCACAGACAGATCAGATACGCAGTATTTT; CDR3: CASSTDRSDTQYF